The 9 T cell receptor beta chains below all came from one sample that was sequenced in a study of blood T cell repertoires in COVID-19. The data were produced by immunoSEQ multiplex PCR, yet TCRdb's version contains in-frame clones alone and is incomplete. The sample consists of about 120,000 clones, 85% of them appearing once. The sequencing sample was made of peripheral blood. These receptors all come from a man older than 75 with acute or convalescent COVID-19.

The chain combines TRBV19 with TRBJ1-5; 9 bases are shared with TRBD1. This CDR3 comprises 14 residues. V was pared by 4 bases and J by 8 bases, with 6 bases of the junction left unmatched. Germline-derived CDR1 and CDR2 are LNHDA and SQIVND (reference sequence). CDR3 residues: CASSNYRGLEPQHF. CDR3 sequence (DNA): TGTGCCAGTAGTAATTACAGGGGGCTCGAGCCCCAGCATTTT.

Only a few counts were recorded for this clone. V gene TRBV7-3 combines with J gene TRBJ1-2; TRBD1 aligns across 8 bases. Germline-derived CDR1 and CDR2 are SGHTA and FQGTGA. The CDR3 covers 13 residues. V dropped 5 bases and J dropped 8; count of bases not matched to a gene: 7. The DNA of the CDR3 is TGTGCCAGCAGCCCCGGACAGGGACGGGGCTACACCTTC. Protein product: CASSPGQGRGYTF. The full variable domain, rest sourced from reference TRBV7-3 and TRBJ1-2, is GAGVSQTPSNKVTEKGKYVELRCDPISGHTALYWYRQSLGQGPEFLIYFQGTGAADDSGLPNDRFFAVRPEGSVSTLKIQRTERGDSAVYLCASSPGQGRGYTFGSGTRLTVV.

This clone was seen a single time. The CDR3 sequence is CASSPSSSGLAATGELFF. Written as DNA, the CDR3 is TGTGCCAGCAGCCCCTCGTCTAGCGGACTAGCGGCAACCGGGGAGCTGTTTTTT. V usage is TRBV7-3 and J usage is TRBJ2-2; TRBD2 matches 10 bases. In germline, CDR1 is SGHTA, CDR2 FQGTGA. J was trimmed by 5 bases and V by 5 bases; bases with no gene match: 14. The CDR3 covers 18 residues.

The V gene is TRBV9, the J gene TRBJ2-1; 15 bases fit TRBD2. Germline V gene sequence: CDR1 SGDLS, CDR2 YYNGEE. This CDR3 region has 17 residues. The CDR3 sequence is CASGRGLAGGEKNEQFF. The DNA of the CDR3 is TGTGCAAGCGGCAGGGGACTAGCGGGAGGAGAAAAGAATGAGCAGTTCTTC.

The rearrangement uses TRBV28 and TRBJ1-5, with D possibly matching TRBD1 (6 bases). Germline CDR1 is MDHEN and CDR2 is SYDVKM. CDR3 length: 12 amino acids. Trimming cost V 7 bases and J 4 bases, with 8 bases left between them. The CDR3, as DNA: TGTGCCAGCATTCAGGGGAATCAGCCCCAGCATTTT. It yields the protein CASIQGNQPQHF.

The chain has TRBV11-2 and TRBJ2-3; maybe TRBD1 (6 bases). CDR1 and CDR2 from the germline V gene are SGHAT and FQNNGV. V shed 6 bases and J shed 8 bases, with 15 bases lying between them. CDR3 length: 13 amino acids. The CDR3 DNA sequence: TGTGCCAGCAGATTCGACAGGCCGGCTACGCAGTATTTT. The encoded protein is CASRFDRPATQYF.

Regarding this clone: Relative to the germline gene, one junction end is altered; a read error may explain this. The chain couples TRBV7-2 to TRBJ2-5; TRBD2 aligns across 13 bases. This CDR3 has 14 residues. Germline CDR1 is SGHTA and CDR2 is FQGNSA. As DNA, the CDR3 is TGTGCCAGCAGCTCGGGACTAGCGGGGTCAACTTGGGACTTC. This gives the protein CASSSGLAGSTWDF.

The rearrangement joins TRBV7-9 to TRBJ2-7; unclear D gene. Germline V gives CDR1 SEHNR, CDR2 FQNEAQ (reference sequence). The CDR3 consists of 13 residues. V lost 0 bases, J lost 5 bases, and 8 bases lay in between. CDR3 in amino acids: CASSLASRDEQYF. In DNA, the CDR3 is TGTGCCAGCAGCTTAGCTTCCCGGGACGAGCAGTACTTC.

This sequence joins TRBV5-4 and TRBJ2-5, with 13 nucleotides matching TRBD2. Germline V CDR1 and CDR2: SGHNT, YYREEE (reference sequence). CDR3 length equals 16 residues. The trim removed 0 bases at V and 7 bases at J, leaving 6 bases unmatched. In nucleotides, the CDR3 is TGTGCCAGCAGCTTGGGACTAGCGGGGGGCGCACCGACCCAGTACTTC. The encoded protein is CASSLGLAGGAPTQYF.